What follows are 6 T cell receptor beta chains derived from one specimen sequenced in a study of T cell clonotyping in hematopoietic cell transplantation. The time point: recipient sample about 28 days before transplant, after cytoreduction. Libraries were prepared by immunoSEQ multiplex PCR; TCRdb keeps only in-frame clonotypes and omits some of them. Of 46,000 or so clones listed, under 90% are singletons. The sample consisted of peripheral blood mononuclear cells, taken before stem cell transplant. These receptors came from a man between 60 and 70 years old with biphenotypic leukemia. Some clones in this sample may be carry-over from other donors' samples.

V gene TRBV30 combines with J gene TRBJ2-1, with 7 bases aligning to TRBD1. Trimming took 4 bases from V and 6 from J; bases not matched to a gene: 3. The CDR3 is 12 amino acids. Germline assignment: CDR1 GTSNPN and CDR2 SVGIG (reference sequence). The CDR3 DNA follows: TGTGCCTGGATGACAGGGTTCAATGAGCAGTTCTTC. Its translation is CAWMTGFNEQFF. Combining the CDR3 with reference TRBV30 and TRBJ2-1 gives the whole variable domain SQTIHQWPATLVQPVGSPLSLECTVEGTSNPNLYWYRQAAGRGLQLLFYSVGIGQISSEVPQNLSASRPQDRQFILSSKKLLLSDSGFYLCAWMTGFNEQFFGPGTRLTVL.

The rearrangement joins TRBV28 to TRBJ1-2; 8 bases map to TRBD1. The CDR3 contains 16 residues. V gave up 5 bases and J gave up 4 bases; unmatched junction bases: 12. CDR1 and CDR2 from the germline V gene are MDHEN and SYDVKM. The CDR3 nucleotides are TGTGCCAGCAGTCTACCGTGGACAGGGACAGTCTATGGCTACACCTTC. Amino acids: CASSLPWTGTVYGYTF.

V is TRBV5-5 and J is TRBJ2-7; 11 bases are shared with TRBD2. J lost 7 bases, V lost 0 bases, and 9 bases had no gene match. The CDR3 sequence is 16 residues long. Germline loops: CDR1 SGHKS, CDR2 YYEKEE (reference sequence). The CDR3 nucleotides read TGTGCCAGCAGCTTGGCTGCGACTAGCGGGACGGGAGAGCAGTACTTC. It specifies CASSLAATSGTGEQYF.

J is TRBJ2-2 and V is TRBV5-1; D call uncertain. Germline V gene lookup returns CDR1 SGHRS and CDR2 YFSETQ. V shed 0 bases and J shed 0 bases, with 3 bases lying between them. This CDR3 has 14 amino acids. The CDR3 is CASSLGANTGELFF. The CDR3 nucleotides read TGCGCCAGCAGCTTGGGAGCGAACACCGGGGAGCTGTTTTTT.

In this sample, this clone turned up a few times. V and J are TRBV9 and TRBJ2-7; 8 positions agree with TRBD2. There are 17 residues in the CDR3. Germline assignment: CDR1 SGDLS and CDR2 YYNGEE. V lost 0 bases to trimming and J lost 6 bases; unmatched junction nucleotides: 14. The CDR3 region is CASSVGISPGGPAEQYF. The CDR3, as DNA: TGTGCCAGCAGCGTAGGAATCAGTCCGGGAGGGCCGGCCGAGCAGTACTTC.

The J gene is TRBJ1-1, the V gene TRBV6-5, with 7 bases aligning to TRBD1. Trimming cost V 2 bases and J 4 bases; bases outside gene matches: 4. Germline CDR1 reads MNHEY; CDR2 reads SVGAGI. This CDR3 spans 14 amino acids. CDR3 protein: CASSYAGTATEAFF. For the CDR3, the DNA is TGTGCCAGCAGTTACGCGGGGACAGCCACTGAAGCTTTCTTT.